This TCR beta chain was captured in a study of post-analysis software for immune sequencing data. General study findings and limits: Patients used about 5 TRBV segments, including TRBV5-6, TRBV5-1 and TRBV20-1, more often than controls. Among multiple sclerosis patients, normalized Chao1 diversity was significantly below that of controls.

The sample holds a few counts of this clonotype. The antigen is not known. Trimming stripped 3 bases from V and 5 bases from J, with 8 bases between. The CDR3 runs 12 residues. The germline V gene encodes CDR1 SGHRS and CDR2 YFSETQ. Every TCR beta cDNA library bore unique molecular identifiers. TCRdb recomputed calls from the PCR reads with MiXCR, one row per CDR3 protein. The sample has roughly 600,000 distinct CDR3 sequences; roughly 40% are singletons. The sample comprised blood. The chain couples TRBV5-1 to TRBJ2-5; no firm D call. This TCR was sampled from a girl under 18 with multiple sclerosis. This CDR3 reads CASSSVGETQYF. The CDR3 nucleotides read TGCGCCAGCAGCTCCGTGGGGGAGACCCAGTACTTC.